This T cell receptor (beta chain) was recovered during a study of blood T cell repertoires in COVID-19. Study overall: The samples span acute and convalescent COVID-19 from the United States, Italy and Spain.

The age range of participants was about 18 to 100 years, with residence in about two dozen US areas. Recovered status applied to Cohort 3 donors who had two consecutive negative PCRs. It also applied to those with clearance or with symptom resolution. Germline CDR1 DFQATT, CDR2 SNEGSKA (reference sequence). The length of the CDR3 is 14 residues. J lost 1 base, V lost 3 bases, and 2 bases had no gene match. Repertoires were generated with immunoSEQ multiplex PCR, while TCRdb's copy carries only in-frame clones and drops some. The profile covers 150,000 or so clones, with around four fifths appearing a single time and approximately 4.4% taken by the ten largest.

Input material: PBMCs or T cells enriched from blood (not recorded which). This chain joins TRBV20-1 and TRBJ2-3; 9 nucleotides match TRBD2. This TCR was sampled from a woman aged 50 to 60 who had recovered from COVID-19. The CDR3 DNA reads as TGCAGTGCTAGTTGGACTAGCGGCACAGATACGCAGTATTTT. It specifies CSASWTSGTDTQYF.